The source of this T cell receptor (beta chain) is a study of T cell changes during pregnancy in multiple sclerosis (dated by TCRdb to between 2018 and 2021). For context, the study as a whole: In women with multiple sclerosis, the researchers looked at how the T cell repertoire shifted as pregnancy progressed.

Library prep was done by the immunoSEQ multiplex PCR assay. This is the immuneACCESS table as TCRdb keeps it, with only in-frame sequences that have V and J called. A part of the clones is gone; compared with another copy, unresolved V genes explain less than half, and the rest is unexplained. The sample yields more than 15,000 clones; 84% were counted once. Clones ranked in the top ten supply 15% to 20% of the sample. This clone was seen a handful of times. Its antigen is not yet known. Base qualities are not recorded, but no much larger clone differs from it by a single base. From its cysteine to its phenylalanine, the CDR3 spans 17 amino acids. The kept DNA is CDR3 alone, 51 bases in frame from the first base. Trimming removed 4 bases from V and 2 bases from J; the gene matches leave 5 bases unexplained. Per the germline V gene (reference sequence), WNHNN is the CDR1 and SYGVQD is the CDR2.

This sequence uses TRBV10-1 and TRBJ2-2; 12 middle bases align to TRBD2. The receptor comes from a female donor in good health, enrolled as a control in a pregnancy study. Sequences were derived from CD8+ T cells from peripheral blood mononuclear cells, sampled in the third trimester of pregnancy. The DNA is TGCGCCAGCAGTGGGGGACTAGCGGGTTTTAACACCGGGGAGCTGTTTTTT. Translated, it reads CASSGGLAGFNTGELFF.